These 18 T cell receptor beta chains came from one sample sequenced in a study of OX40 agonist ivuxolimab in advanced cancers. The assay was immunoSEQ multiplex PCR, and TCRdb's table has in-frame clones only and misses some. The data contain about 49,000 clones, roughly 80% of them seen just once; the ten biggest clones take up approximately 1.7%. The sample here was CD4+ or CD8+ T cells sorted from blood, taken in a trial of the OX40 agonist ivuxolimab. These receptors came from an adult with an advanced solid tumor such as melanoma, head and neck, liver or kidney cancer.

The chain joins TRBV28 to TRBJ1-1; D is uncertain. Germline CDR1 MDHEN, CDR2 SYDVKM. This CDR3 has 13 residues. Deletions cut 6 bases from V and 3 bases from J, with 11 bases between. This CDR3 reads CASRSNIDTEAFF. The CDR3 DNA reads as TGTGCCAGCAGGTCCAATATTGACACTGAAGCTTTCTTT.

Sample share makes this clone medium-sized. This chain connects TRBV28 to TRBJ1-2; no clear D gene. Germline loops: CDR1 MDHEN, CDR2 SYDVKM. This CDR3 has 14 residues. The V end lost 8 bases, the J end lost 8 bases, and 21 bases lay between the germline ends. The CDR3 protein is CASQNMGLLGGYTF. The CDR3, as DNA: TGTGCCAGCCAAAATATGGGTCTTCTTGGGGGCTACACCTTC.

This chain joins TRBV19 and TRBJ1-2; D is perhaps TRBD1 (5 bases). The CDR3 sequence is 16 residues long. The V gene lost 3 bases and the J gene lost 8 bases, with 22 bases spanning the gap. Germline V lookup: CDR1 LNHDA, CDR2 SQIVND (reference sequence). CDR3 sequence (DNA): TGTGCCAGTAGTATTTTGGACGATCGGGGGTTGGAAGGCTACACCTTC. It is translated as CASSILDDRGLEGYTF.

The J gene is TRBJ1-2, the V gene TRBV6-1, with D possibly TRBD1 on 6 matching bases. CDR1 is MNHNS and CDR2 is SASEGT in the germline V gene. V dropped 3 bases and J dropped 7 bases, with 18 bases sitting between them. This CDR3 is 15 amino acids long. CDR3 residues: CASSEGGIKSFGYTF. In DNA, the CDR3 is TGTGCCAGCAGTGAGGGGGGCATAAAATCATTTGGCTACACCTTC.

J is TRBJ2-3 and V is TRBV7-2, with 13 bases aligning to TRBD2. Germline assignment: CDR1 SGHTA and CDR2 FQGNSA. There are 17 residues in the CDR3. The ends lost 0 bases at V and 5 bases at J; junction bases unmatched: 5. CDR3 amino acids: CASSLATSGRDLDTQYF. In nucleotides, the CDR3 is TGTGCCAGCAGCTTAGCCACTAGCGGGAGGGATTTAGATACGCAGTATTTT.

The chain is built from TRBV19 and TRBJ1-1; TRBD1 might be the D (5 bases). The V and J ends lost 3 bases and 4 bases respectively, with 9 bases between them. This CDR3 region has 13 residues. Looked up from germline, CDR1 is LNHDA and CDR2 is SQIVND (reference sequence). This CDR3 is CASSMYGGTEAFF. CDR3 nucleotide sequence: TGTGCCAGTAGTATGTACGGGGGCACTGAAGCTTTCTTT.

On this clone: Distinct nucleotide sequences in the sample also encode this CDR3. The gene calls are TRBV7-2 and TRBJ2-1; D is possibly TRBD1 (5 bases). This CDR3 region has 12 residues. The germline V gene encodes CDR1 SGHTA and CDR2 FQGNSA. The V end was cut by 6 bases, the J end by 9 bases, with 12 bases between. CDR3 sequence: CASSSRQLEQFF. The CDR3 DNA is TGTGCCAGCAGTTCTAGACAGCTTGAGCAGTTCTTC.

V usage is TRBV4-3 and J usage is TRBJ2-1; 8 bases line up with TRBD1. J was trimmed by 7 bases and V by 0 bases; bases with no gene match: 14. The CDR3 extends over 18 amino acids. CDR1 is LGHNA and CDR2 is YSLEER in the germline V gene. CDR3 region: CASSQDSLGAGGRNEQFF. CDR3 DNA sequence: TGCGCCAGCAGCCAAGATTCGTTAGGGGCAGGGGGCAGAAATGAGCAGTTCTTC.

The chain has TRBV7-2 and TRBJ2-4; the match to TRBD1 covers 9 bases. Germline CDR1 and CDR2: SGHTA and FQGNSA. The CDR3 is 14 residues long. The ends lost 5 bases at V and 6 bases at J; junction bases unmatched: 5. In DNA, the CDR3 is TGTGCCAGCAGCCTTACAGGGGGCGGAAACATTCAGTACTTC. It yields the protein CASSLTGGGNIQYF.

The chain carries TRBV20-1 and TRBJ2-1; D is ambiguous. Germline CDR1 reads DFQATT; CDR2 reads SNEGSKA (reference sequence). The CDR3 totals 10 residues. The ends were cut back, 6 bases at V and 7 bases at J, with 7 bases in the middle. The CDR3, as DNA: TGCAGTGCCCATAAAAATGAGCAGTTCTTC. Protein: CSAHKNEQFF.

The CDR3 DNA reads TGTGCCAGCAGTGGGCGCCGGGACAATGAAAAACTGTTTTTT. Its protein product is CASSGRRDNEKLFF. This rearrangement joins TRBV28 to TRBJ1-4; tentatively, D is TRBD1 (5 bases). This CDR3 region has 14 residues. The germline gives CDR1 MDHEN, CDR2 SYDVKM. V lost 5 bases and J lost 5, with 12 bases in between. The variable domain in full, with the rest retrieved from reference TRBV28 and TRBJ1-4, is DVKVTQSSRYLVKRTGEKVFLECVQDMDHENMFWYRQDPGLGLRLIYFSYDVKMKEKGDIPEGYSVSREKKERFSLILESASTNQTSMYLCASSGRRDNEKLFFGSGTQLSVL.

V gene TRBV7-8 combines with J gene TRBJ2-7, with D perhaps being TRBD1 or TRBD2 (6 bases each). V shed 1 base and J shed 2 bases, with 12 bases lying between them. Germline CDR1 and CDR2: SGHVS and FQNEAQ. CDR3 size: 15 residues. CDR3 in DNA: TGTGCCAGCAGCTTAGTTGGGGGGCCCCCCTACGAGCAGTACTTC. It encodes CASSLVGGPPYEQYF. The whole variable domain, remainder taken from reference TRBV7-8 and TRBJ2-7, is GAGVSQSPRYKVAKRGQDVALRCDPISGHVSLFWYQQALGQGPEFLTYFQNEAQLDKSGLPSDRFFAERPEGSVSTLKIQRTQQEDSAVYLCASSLVGGPPYEQYFGPGTRLTVT.

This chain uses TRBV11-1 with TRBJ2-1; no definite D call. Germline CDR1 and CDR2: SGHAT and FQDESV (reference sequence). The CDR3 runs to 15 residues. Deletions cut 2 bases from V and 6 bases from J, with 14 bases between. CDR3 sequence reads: CASSLQFLESNEQFF. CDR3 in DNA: TGTGCCAGCAGCTTACAGTTCCTTGAAAGCAATGAGCAGTTCTTC.

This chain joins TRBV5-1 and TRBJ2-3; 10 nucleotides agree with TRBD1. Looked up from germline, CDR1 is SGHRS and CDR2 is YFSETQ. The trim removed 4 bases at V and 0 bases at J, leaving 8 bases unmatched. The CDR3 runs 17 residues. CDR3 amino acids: CASSAGTGADSTDTQYF. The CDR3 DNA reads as TGCGCCAGCAGCGCGGGGACAGGGGCGGATAGCACAGATACGCAGTATTTT.

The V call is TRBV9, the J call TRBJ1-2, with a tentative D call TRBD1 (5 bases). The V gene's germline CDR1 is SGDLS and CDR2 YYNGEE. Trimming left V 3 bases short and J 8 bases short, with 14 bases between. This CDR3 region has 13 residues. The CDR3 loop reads CASSASPRDGYTF. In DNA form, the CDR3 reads TGTGCCAGCAGCGCATCACCCCGGGACGGCTACACCTTC. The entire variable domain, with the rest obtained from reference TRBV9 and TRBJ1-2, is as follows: DSGVTQTPKHLITATGQRVTLRCSPRSGDLSVYWYQQSLDQGLQFLIQYYNGEERAKGNILERFSAQQFPDLHSELNLSSLELGDSALYFCASSASPRDGYTFGSGTRLTVV.

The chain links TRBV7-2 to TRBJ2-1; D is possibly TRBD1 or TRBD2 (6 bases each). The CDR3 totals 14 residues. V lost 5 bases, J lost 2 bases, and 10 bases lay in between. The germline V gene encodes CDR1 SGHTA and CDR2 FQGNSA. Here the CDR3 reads CASSPRGAYNEQFF. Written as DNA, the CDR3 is TGTGCCAGCAGCCCTAGGGGGGCCTACAATGAGCAGTTCTTC.

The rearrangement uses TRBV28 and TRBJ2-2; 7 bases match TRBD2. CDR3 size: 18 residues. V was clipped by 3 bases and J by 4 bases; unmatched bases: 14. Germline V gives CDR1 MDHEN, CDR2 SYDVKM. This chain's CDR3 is CASSLRALARRGTGELFF. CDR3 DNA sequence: TGTGCCAGCAGTTTGCGAGCACTAGCGAGACGGGGCACCGGGGAGCTGTTTTTT. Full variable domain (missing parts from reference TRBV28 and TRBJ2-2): DVKVTQSSRYLVKRTGEKVFLECVQDMDHENMFWYRQDPGLGLRLIYFSYDVKMKEKGDIPEGYSVSREKKERFSLILESASTNQTSMYLCASSLRALARRGTGELFFGEGSRLTVL.

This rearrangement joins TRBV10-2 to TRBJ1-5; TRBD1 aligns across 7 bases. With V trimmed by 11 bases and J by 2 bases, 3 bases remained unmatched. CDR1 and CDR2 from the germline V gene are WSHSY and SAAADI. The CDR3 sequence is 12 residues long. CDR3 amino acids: CAVGTGNQPQHF. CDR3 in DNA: TGCGCCGTAGGGACAGGCAATCAGCCCCAGCATTTT.